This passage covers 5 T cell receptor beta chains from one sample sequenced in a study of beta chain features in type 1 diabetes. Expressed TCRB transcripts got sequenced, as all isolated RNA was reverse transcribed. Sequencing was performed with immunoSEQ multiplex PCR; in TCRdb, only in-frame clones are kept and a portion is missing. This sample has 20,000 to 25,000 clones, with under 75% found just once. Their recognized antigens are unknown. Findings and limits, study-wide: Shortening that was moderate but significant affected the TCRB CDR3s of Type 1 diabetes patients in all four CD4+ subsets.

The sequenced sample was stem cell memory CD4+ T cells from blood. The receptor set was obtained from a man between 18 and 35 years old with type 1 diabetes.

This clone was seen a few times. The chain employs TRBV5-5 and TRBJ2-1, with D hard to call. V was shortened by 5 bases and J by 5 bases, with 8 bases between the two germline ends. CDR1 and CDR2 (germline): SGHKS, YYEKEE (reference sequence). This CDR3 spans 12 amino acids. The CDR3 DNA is TGTGCCAGCAGGGAGCCTAACAATGAGCAGTTCTTC. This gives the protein CASREPNNEQFF.

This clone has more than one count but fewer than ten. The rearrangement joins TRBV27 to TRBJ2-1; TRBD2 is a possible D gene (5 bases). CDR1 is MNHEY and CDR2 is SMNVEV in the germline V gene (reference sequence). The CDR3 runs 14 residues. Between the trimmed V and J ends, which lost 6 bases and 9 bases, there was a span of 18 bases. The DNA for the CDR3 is TGTGCCAGCAGCCGACGAGGCCCAGCGGCTGAGCAGTTCTTC. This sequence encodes CASSRRGPAAEQFF.

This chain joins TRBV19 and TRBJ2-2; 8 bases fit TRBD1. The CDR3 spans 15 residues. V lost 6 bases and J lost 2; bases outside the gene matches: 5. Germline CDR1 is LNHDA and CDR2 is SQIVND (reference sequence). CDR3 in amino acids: CASSLGQANTGELFF. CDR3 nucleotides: TGTGCCAGTAGCCTGGGACAGGCCAACACCGGGGAGCTGTTTTTT.

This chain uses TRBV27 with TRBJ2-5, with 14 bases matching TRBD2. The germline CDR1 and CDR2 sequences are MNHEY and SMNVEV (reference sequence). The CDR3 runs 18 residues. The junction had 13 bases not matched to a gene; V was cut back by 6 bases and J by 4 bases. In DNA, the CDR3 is TGTGCCAGCAGCCCGAGACTAGCGGGGGGGCTGGGGGTAGAGACCCAGTACTTC. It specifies CASSPRLAGGLGVETQYF.

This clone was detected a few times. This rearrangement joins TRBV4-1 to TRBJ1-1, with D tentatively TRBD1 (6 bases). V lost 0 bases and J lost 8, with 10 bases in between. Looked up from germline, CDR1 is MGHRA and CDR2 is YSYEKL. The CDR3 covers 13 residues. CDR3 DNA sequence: TGCGCCAGCAGCCAAGATCTGGGACAAGAAGCTTTCTTT. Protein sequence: CASSQDLGQEAFF.